This is a list of T cell receptor beta chains from one sample in a study of cytomegalovirus exposure and HLA in healthy donors. Measured with immunoSEQ multiplex PCR; TCRdb has only the in-frame clones, and not every one. The table lists more than 95,000 clones, about 80% of them singletons, with approximately 3.6% in the top ten. Sequenced input: PBMCs. These TCRs come from a man aged 25-45 years in good health and CMV-seronegative. The CDR3 runs from the conserved cysteine through the conserved F or W. D genes are given only for firm matches. Expanded clones get a size class; other rows say once, few or many, or leave the size out.

CDR3 protein: CASSVALASGGDETQYF
CDR3 DNA: TGTGCCAGCAGCGTAGCTCTGGCTAGCGGGGGGGATGAGACCCAGTACTTC
V gene: TRBV9
clone size: .
D gene: TRBD2
J gene: TRBJ2-5

CDR3 protein: CASSLAGNLIETQYF
CDR3 DNA: TGCGCCAGCAGCTTGGCGGGGAACCTCATAGAGACCCAGTACTTC
V gene: TRBV5-1
clone size: .
D gene: .
J gene: TRBJ2-5

CDR3 protein: CASSQGEYTGELFF
CDR3 DNA: TGTGCCAGCAGTCAGGGGGAGTACACCGGGGAGCTGTTTTTT
V gene: TRBV6-1
clone size: .
D gene: TRBD1
J gene: TRBJ2-2

CDR3 protein: CATLPRTGLYGYTF
CDR3 DNA: TGTGCCACCCTTCCCCGGACAGGTCTCTATGGCTACACCTTC
V gene: TRBV6-5
clone size: .
D gene: TRBD1
J gene: TRBJ1-2

CDR3 protein: CASGSELAVLNEKLFF
CDR3 DNA: TGTGCCAGCGGCTCCGAACTCGCGGTCTTAAATGAAAAACTGTTTTTT
V gene: TRBV28
clone size: .
D gene: .
J gene: TRBJ1-4

CDR3 protein: CASSPRTGWYEQYF
CDR3 DNA: TGTGCCAGCAGCCCTCGGACAGGGTGGTACGAGCAGTACTTC
V gene: TRBV14
clone size: .
D gene: TRBD1
J gene: TRBJ2-7

CDR3 protein: CASSLYLTGELFF
CDR3 DNA: TGTGCCAGCAGCTTATATTTGACCGGGGAGCTGTTTTTT
V gene: TRBV7-9
clone size: .
D gene: .
J gene: TRBJ2-2

CDR3 protein: CASIYSAGGFGETQYF
CDR3 DNA: TGTGCCAGCATCTACTCAGCGGGAGGGTTCGGGGAGACCCAGTACTTC
V gene: TRBV6-5
clone size: .
D gene: TRBD2
J gene: TRBJ2-5

CDR3 protein: CASSWGGTGGRTEAFF
CDR3 DNA: TGCGCCAGCAGCTGGGGAGGGACAGGGGGTCGAACTGAAGCTTTCTTT
V gene: TRBV5-1
clone size: .
D gene: TRBD1
J gene: TRBJ1-1

CDR3 protein: CASSPPRDRKILAKNIQYF
CDR3 DNA: TGTGCCAGCTCACCGCCCCGGGACAGAAAGATCCTAGCCAAAAACATTCAGTACTTC
V gene: TRBV18
clone size: .
D gene: TRBD1
J gene: TRBJ2-4

CDR3 protein: CASRGTSKNEQFF
CDR3 DNA: TGTGCCAGCAGAGGGACTAGCAAGAATGAGCAGTTCTTC
V gene: TRBV6-6
clone size: .
D gene: TRBD2
J gene: TRBJ2-1

CDR3 protein: CASSLNLGQVQETQYF
CDR3 DNA: TGTGCCAGCAGTTTAAACCTAGGACAGGTCCAAGAGACCCAGTACTTC
V gene: TRBV28
clone size: .
D gene: TRBD1
J gene: TRBJ2-5

CDR3 protein: CASSVTGINYGYTF
CDR3 DNA: TGTGCCAGTAGCGTGACAGGGATTAACTATGGCTACACCTTC
V gene: TRBV19
clone size: .
D gene: TRBD1
J gene: TRBJ1-2

CDR3 protein: CASSGGLAGVSEQYF
CDR3 DNA: TGCGCCAGCAGCGGGGGACTAGCGGGAGTAAGCGAGCAGTACTTC
V gene: TRBV5-1
clone size: .
D gene: TRBD2
J gene: TRBJ2-7

CDR3 protein: CASSGQGQYGYTF
CDR3 DNA: TGTGCCAGCAGCGGACAGGGACAGTATGGCTACACCTTC
V gene: TRBV6-5
clone size: .
D gene: TRBD1
J gene: TRBJ1-2

CDR3 protein: CASSLAGEPIFYEQYF
CDR3 DNA: TGTGCCAGCAGCCTGGCCGGAGAACCGATCTTCTACGAGCAGTACTTC
V gene: TRBV7-2
clone size: few
D gene: .
J gene: TRBJ2-7

CDR3 protein: CASSVTGQGYEQYF
CDR3 DNA: TGTGCCAGCAGCGTTACTGGACAGGGCTACGAGCAGTACTTC
V gene: TRBV9
clone size: .
D gene: TRBD1
J gene: TRBJ2-7

CDR3 protein: CASSIDRSETQYF
CDR3 DNA: TGTGCCAGTAGTATAGACAGGTCGGAGACCCAGTACTTC
V gene: TRBV19
clone size: .
D gene: .
J gene: TRBJ2-5

CDR3 protein: CASSQTGGGSPLHF
CDR3 DNA: TGCGCCAGCAGCCAAACAGGGGGGGGTTCACCCCTCCACTTT
V gene: TRBV4-1
clone size: .
D gene: TRBD1
J gene: TRBJ1-6

CDR3 protein: CASTPGGLAGATDTQYF
CDR3 DNA: TGTGCCAGCACCCCGGGGGGGCTAGCGGGGGCCACAGATACGCAGTATTTT
V gene: TRBV28
clone size: .
D gene: TRBD2
J gene: TRBJ2-3

CDR3 protein: CASSLVRTLNTEAFF
CDR3 DNA: TGTGCCAGCAGCTTGGTCCGAACTTTGAACACTGAAGCTTTCTTT
V gene: TRBV5-5
clone size: .
D gene: .
J gene: TRBJ1-1

CDR3 protein: CAWAGGQVEQFF
CDR3 DNA: TGTGCCTGGGCGGGGGGGCAGGTTGAGCAGTTCTTC
V gene: TRBV30
clone size: .
D gene: TRBD2
J gene: TRBJ2-1

CDR3 protein: CASSQTGGVNTEAFF
CDR3 DNA: TGCGCCAGCAGCCAAACAGGGGGCGTGAACACTGAAGCTTTCTTT
V gene: TRBV4-1
clone size: .
D gene: TRBD1
J gene: TRBJ1-1

CDR3 protein: CASSLLTGGSYEQYF
CDR3 DNA: TGTGCCAGCAGTTTATTAACCGGGGGCTCCTACGAGCAGTACTTC
V gene: TRBV28
clone size: .
D gene: .
J gene: TRBJ2-7

CDR3 protein: CASSHNTRGSPLHF
CDR3 DNA: TGTGCCAGCAGCCACAACACACGAGGTTCACCCCTCCACTTT
V gene: TRBV14
clone size: .
D gene: .
J gene: TRBJ1-6

CDR3 protein: CASSLVAGGPTYEQYF
CDR3 DNA: TGTGCCAGCAGCTTAGTTGCAGGGGGCCCCACCTACGAGCAGTACTTC
V gene: TRBV11-2
clone size: .
D gene: TRBD1
J gene: TRBJ2-7

CDR3 protein: CASSPGGDSYEQYF
CDR3 DNA: TGTGCCAGCAGTCCTGGGGGGGACTCCTACGAGCAGTACTTC
V gene: TRBV9
clone size: once
D gene: TRBD2
J gene: TRBJ2-7

CDR3 protein: CASSQEGGGGETQYF
CDR3 DNA: TGTGCCAGCAGCCAAGAAGGGGGGGGCGGAGAGACCCAGTACTTC
V gene: TRBV4-2
clone size: .
D gene: .
J gene: TRBJ2-5

CDR3 protein: CAWRKSSGNTIYF
CDR3 DNA: TGTGCCTGGAGAAAGAGCTCTGGAAACACCATATATTTT
V gene: TRBV30
clone size: .
D gene: .
J gene: TRBJ1-3

CDR3 protein: CASSVVGGGYGYTF
CDR3 DNA: TGTGCCAGCAGCGTAGTTGGGGGGGGCTATGGCTACACCTTC
V gene: TRBV9
clone size: few
D gene: .
J gene: TRBJ1-2

CDR3 protein: CASSSPGGEDTQYF
CDR3 DNA: TGTGCCAGCAGTTCCCCAGGGGGAGAGGATACGCAGTATTTT
V gene: TRBV28
clone size: .
D gene: TRBD1
J gene: TRBJ2-3

CDR3 protein: CSVEDLNRGNTGELFF
CDR3 DNA: TGCAGCGTTGAAGATCTTAACAGGGGCAACACCGGGGAGCTGTTTTTT
V gene: TRBV29-1
clone size: .
D gene: TRBD1
J gene: TRBJ2-2

CDR3 protein: CASIRQEVRTEAFF
CDR3 DNA: TGTGCCAGCATTCGACAGGAAGTCAGGACTGAAGCTTTCTTT
V gene: TRBV6-6
clone size: .
D gene: .
J gene: TRBJ1-1

CDR3 protein: CASSPTTESSYEQYF
CDR3 DNA: TGTGCCAGCAGTCCTACGACAGAGAGCTCCTACGAGCAGTACTTC
V gene: TRBV6-1
clone size: .
D gene: .
J gene: TRBJ2-7

CDR3 protein: CASSPGGGRADTQYF
CDR3 DNA: TGTGCCAGCAGCCCCGGGGGAGGGAGGGCAGATACGCAGTATTTT
V gene: TRBV7-6
clone size: .
D gene: TRBD2
J gene: TRBJ2-3

CDR3 protein: CANRGGRDSDTQYF
CDR3 DNA: TGTGCCAACAGGGGCGGGAGGGACTCAGATACGCAGTATTTT
V gene: TRBV10-3
clone size: .
D gene: TRBD2
J gene: TRBJ2-3

CDR3 protein: CASSLASGRWSSYNEQFF
CDR3 DNA: TGTGCCAGCAGTTTAGCTAGCGGGAGATGGAGCTCCTACAATGAGCAGTTCTTC
V gene: TRBV27
clone size: .
D gene: TRBD2
J gene: TRBJ2-1

CDR3 protein: CASSLGGGNEQFF
CDR3 DNA: TGTGCCAGTAGTCTCGGGGGGGGGAATGAGCAGTTCTTC
V gene: TRBV19
clone size: few
D gene: TRBD2
J gene: TRBJ2-1

CDR3 protein: CAWSEGTGGAYGYTF
CDR3 DNA: TGTGCCTGGAGTGAAGGGACAGGGGGCGCCTATGGCTACACCTTC
V gene: TRBV30
clone size: .
D gene: TRBD1
J gene: TRBJ1-2

CDR3 protein: CASSMTGSSEKLFF
CDR3 DNA: TGTGCCAGCAGCATGACAGGGAGTAGCGAAAAACTGTTTTTT
V gene: TRBV5-5
clone size: .
D gene: TRBD1
J gene: TRBJ1-4

CDR3 protein: CASSQEGALLSYTF
CDR3 DNA: TGCGCCAGCAGCCAAGAGGGGGCGCTTTTGAGCTACACCTTC
V gene: TRBV4-1
clone size: .
D gene: .
J gene: TRBJ1-2

CDR3 protein: CASSYSTSGAYEQYF
CDR3 DNA: TGTGCCAGCAGTTACTCGACTAGCGGGGCCTACGAGCAGTACTTC
V gene: TRBV6-5
clone size: .
D gene: TRBD2
J gene: TRBJ2-7

CDR3 protein: CASIPGPTITEAFF
CDR3 DNA: TGTGCCAGCATCCCTGGGCCTACCATCACTGAAGCTTTCTTT
V gene: TRBV6-5
clone size: .
D gene: .
J gene: TRBJ1-1

CDR3 protein: CASSSLREASYEQYF
CDR3 DNA: TGTGCCAGCAGTTCCCTCCGGGAGGCCTCCTACGAGCAGTACTTC
V gene: TRBV28
clone size: .
D gene: TRBD2
J gene: TRBJ2-7

CDR3 protein: CASSDSGTKVGYTF
CDR3 DNA: TGTGCCAGCAGTGATTCCGGGACAAAAGTGGGCTACACCTTC
V gene: TRBV28
clone size: .
D gene: .
J gene: TRBJ1-2

CDR3 protein: CASSYSFPGGYTF
CDR3 DNA: TGTGCCAGCAGTTACTCGTTCCCCGGTGGCTACACCTTC
V gene: TRBV6-6
clone size: .
D gene: .
J gene: TRBJ1-2

CDR3 protein: CASSSPTGAAEAFF
CDR3 DNA: TGTGCCAGCAGTTCCCCGACAGGGGCGGCTGAAGCTTTCTTT
V gene: TRBV25-1
clone size: .
D gene: TRBD1
J gene: TRBJ1-1

CDR3 protein: CASSRGVLGETQYF
CDR3 DNA: TGCGCCAGCAGCCGCGGGGTGTTGGGGGAGACCCAGTACTTC
V gene: TRBV4-3
clone size: .
D gene: .
J gene: TRBJ2-5

CDR3 protein: CASSYLGQQIYGYTF
CDR3 DNA: TGTGCCAGCAGTTACCTAGGACAGCAAATCTATGGCTACACCTTC
V gene: TRBV6-5
clone size: .
D gene: .
J gene: TRBJ1-2

CDR3 protein: CASSSGQASYEQYF
CDR3 DNA: TGCGCCAGCAGCAGTGGCCAGGCGAGCTACGAGCAGTACTTC
V gene: TRBV5-1
clone size: .
D gene: .
J gene: TRBJ2-7

CDR3 protein: CASSQRQLNYGYTF
CDR3 DNA: TGTGCCAGCAGCCAACGACAGTTAAACTATGGCTACACCTTC
V gene: TRBV11-2
clone size: .
D gene: .
J gene: TRBJ1-2

CDR3 protein: CASSIKTGGNEQFF
CDR3 DNA: TGTGCCAGCAGCATCAAGACAGGGGGGAATGAGCAGTTCTTC
V gene: TRBV7-2
clone size: once
D gene: TRBD1
J gene: TRBJ2-1